The rows below give T cell receptor beta chains drawn from one sample of a study of early T cells in non-severe SARS-CoV-2 infection. TCRdb re-analysed the 5' RACE reads in MiXCR, keeping a single row per CDR3 protein. The table lists roughly 100,000 distinct CDR3 sequences, approximately 12% of them singletons. Sequenced here: whole blood, sampled at baseline. These receptors all stem from an adult who was a healthcare worker with PCR-confirmed SARS-CoV-2 infection or an uninfected control (not recorded which). CDR3s include the opening cysteine and the closing phenylalanine or tryptophan. Each record gives: D gene, clone size, V gene, J gene, CDR3 protein, CDR3 DNA. The D gene is left open where the match is weak. Where a row states a size, it is once, few, many or the class of an expanded clone; other rows omit it.

D: .
size: many
V: TRBV5-1
J: TRBJ2-7
CDR3: CASSFGFSDEQYF
DNA: TGCGCCAGCAGCTTCGGGTTTTCGGACGAGCAGTACTTC

D: .
size: few
V: TRBV3-1
J: TRBJ2-1
CDR3: CASSQRGSFLPSSYNEQFF
DNA: TGTGCCAGCAGCCAACGGGGTTCATTTCTCCCCAGCTCCTACAATGAGCAGTTCTTC

D: TRBD1
size: few
V: TRBV6-5
J: TRBJ2-5
CDR3: CASSYLGTGQETQYF
DNA: TGTGCCAGCAGTTACCTGGGGACAGGGCAAGAGACCCAGTACTTC

D: TRBD2
size: .
V: TRBV3-1
J: TRBJ2-7
CDR3: CASSQGLAGVSYEQYF
DNA: TGTGCCAGCAGCCAAGGCCTAGCGGGGGTCTCCTACGAGCAGTACTTC

D: TRBD1
size: few
V: TRBV2
J: TRBJ2-2
CDR3: CASSQDRAGTGELFF
DNA: TGTGCCAGCAGTCAGGACAGGGCTGGAACCGGGGAGCTGTTTTTT

D: TRBD1
size: .
V: TRBV5-1
J: TRBJ1-1
CDR3: CASSLGTGDEAFF
DNA: TGCGCCAGCAGCCTCGGGACAGGGGATGAAGCTTTCTTT

D: .
size: few
V: TRBV4-1
J: TRBJ2-7
CDR3: CASSQRPRDGSYEQYF
DNA: TGCGCCAGCAGCCAAAGACCCCGGGACGGTTCCTACGAGCAGTACTTC

D: .
size: .
V: TRBV18
J: TRBJ1-1
CDR3: CASSSAATRTEAFF
DNA: TGTGCCAGCTCCTCCGCCGCAACGAGGACTGAAGCTTTCTTT

D: .
size: many
V: TRBV18
J: TRBJ1-5
CDR3: CASSPIGGNQPQHF
DNA: TGTGCCAGCTCACCAATCGGGGGCAATCAGCCCCAGCATTTT

D: TRBD1
size: few
V: TRBV5-1
J: TRBJ1-1
CDR3: CASSMTGGGYMNTEAFF
DNA: TGCGCCAGCAGTATGACAGGGGGCGGATACATGAACACTGAAGCTTTCTTT

D: TRBD1
size: many
V: TRBV12-3/TRBV12-4
J: TRBJ2-2
CDR3: CASSFWDSGELFF
DNA: TGTGCCAGCAGTTTCTGGGACAGCGGGGAGCTGTTTTTT

D: .
size: many
V: TRBV3-1
J: TRBJ1-4
CDR3: CASSQALAEATNEKLFF
DNA: TGTGCCAGCAGCCAAGCATTGGCAGAAGCAACTAATGAAAAACTGTTTTTT

D: TRBD2
size: many
V: TRBV5-4
J: TRBJ2-1
CDR3: CASSQRLAGANEQFF
DNA: TGTGCCAGCAGCCAGCGACTAGCGGGGGCCAATGAGCAGTTCTTC

D: .
size: .
V: TRBV3-1
J: TRBJ2-1
CDR3: CASSPAPGPYNEQFF
DNA: TGTGCCAGCAGCCCCGCACCCGGACCCTACAATGAGCAGTTCTTC

D: TRBD1
size: few
V: TRBV5-1
J: TRBJ1-2
CDR3: CASSQTGGAMYGYTF
DNA: TGCGCCAGCAGCCAAACAGGGGGCGCGATGTATGGCTACACCTTC

D: .
size: few
V: TRBV12-3/TRBV12-4
J: TRBJ1-2
CDR3: CASSLTASHYGYTF
DNA: TGTGCCAGCAGTTTAACGGCATCTCACTATGGCTACACCTTC

D: .
size: many
V: TRBV6-6
J: TRBJ1-2
CDR3: CASKVPDRSDYGYTF
DNA: TGTGCCAGCAAGGTGCCAGACCGCTCCGACTATGGCTACACCTTC

D: .
size: .
V: TRBV7-2
J: TRBJ1-6
CDR3: CASSWDSSSSPLHF
DNA: TGTGCCAGCAGCTGGGATAGTTCGTCATCACCCCTCCACTTT

D: TRBD1
size: many
V: TRBV11-2
J: TRBJ2-3
CDR3: CASSQGVDTQYF
DNA: TGTGCCAGCAGCCAGGGGGTAGATACGCAGTATTTT

D: .
size: few
V: TRBV12-3/TRBV12-4
J: TRBJ1-4
CDR3: CASSHHRSVDEKLFF
DNA: TGTGCCAGCAGCCACCATCGCTCCGTAGATGAAAAACTGTTTTTT

D: .
size: few
V: TRBV18
J: TRBJ2-5
CDR3: CASSSPGHLQETQYF
DNA: TGTGCCAGCTCGTCACCGGGACACCTCCAAGAGACCCAGTACTTC

D: .
size: .
V: TRBV29-1
J: TRBJ2-1
CDR3: CSVGRGAGTGKFF
DNA: .

D: .
size: .
V: TRBV3-1
J: TRBJ1-2
CDR3: CASSQVDYGYTF
DNA: TGTGCCAGCAGCCAAGTGGACTATGGCTACACCTTC

D: .
size: many
V: TRBV2
J: TRBJ2-3
CDR3: CASSDGGGASDTQYF
DNA: TGTGCCAGCAGTGATGGAGGGGGGGCTTCGGATACGCAGTATTTT

D: .
size: few
V: TRBV12-3/TRBV12-4
J: TRBJ1-6
CDR3: CASSLRTAYNSPLHF
DNA: TGTGCCAGCAGTTTAAGGACAGCCTATAATTCACCCCTCCACTTT

D: .
size: few
V: TRBV6-5
J: TRBJ2-7
CDR3: CASSFTRGPYEQYF
DNA: TGTGCCAGCAGTTTCACCCGGGGCCCCTACGAGCAGTACTTC

D: .
size: .
V: TRBV6-1
J: TRBJ1-3
CDR3: CASSRDRSSGNTIYF
DNA: TGTGCCAGCAGCCGTGACCGGAGCTCTGGAAACACCATATATTTT

D: .
size: .
V: TRBV20-1
J: TRBJ2-5
CDR3: CSGKGGPQETQYF
DNA: TGCAGTGGGAAGGGGGGCCCTCAAGAGACCCAGTACTTC

D: .
size: .
V: TRBV6-4
J: TRBJ1-1
CDR3: CASSDSGFEAFF
DNA: TGTGCCAGCAGTGACTCGGGGTTTGAAGCTTTCTTT

D: TRBD2
size: .
V: TRBV6-6
J: TRBJ2-7
CDR3: CASSYPGLAGDEQYF
DNA: TGTGCCAGCAGTTACCCGGGACTAGCGGGAGACGAGCAGTACTTC

D: .
size: few
V: TRBV7-9
J: TRBJ1-1
CDR3: CASNQGQSTEAFF
DNA: TGTGCCAGCAACCAGGGACAATCCACTGAAGCTTTCTTT

D: .
size: few
V: TRBV2
J: TRBJ2-4
CDR3: CASSELTQGLSNIQYF
DNA: TGTGCCAGCAGTGAACTTACCCAGGGTCTGTCAAACATTCAGTACTTC

D: .
size: many
V: TRBV11-2
J: TRBJ1-1
CDR3: CASRGGPTGPDTEAFF
DNA: TGTGCCAGCAGGGGCGGCCCGACAGGCCCGGACACTGAAGCTTTCTTT

D: TRBD1
size: .
V: TRBV20-1
J: TRBJ1-4
CDR3: CSARVLMGDRVPSKLFF
DNA: TGCAGTGCTAGAGTGCTAATGGGAGACAGGGTCCCCTCAAAACTGTTTTTT

D: .
size: few
V: TRBV19
J: TRBJ1-5
CDR3: CASSARVRGSNQPQHF
DNA: TGTGCCAGTAGTGCTCGCGTTCGGGGTAGCAATCAGCCCCAGCATTTT

D: .
size: .
V: TRBV5-1
J: TRBJ1-6
CDR3: CASNRDLNSPLHF
DNA: TGCGCCAGCAACCGGGACCTAAATTCACCCCTCCACTTT

D: .
size: .
V: TRBV12-3/TRBV12-4
J: TRBJ1-6
CDR3: CASSLRGSDQLLHF
DNA: TGTGCCAGCAGTTTGAGGGGAAGTGATCAGCTCCTCCACTTT